The 26 T cell receptor beta chains reported below all come from one sample, sequenced in a study of blood T cells in healthy people across ages. Primed by a sample-barcoded 5' primer and a J-beta primer mix, a second PCR proceeded for about 6 to 12 cycles. TCRdb reprocessed the 5' RACE reads with MiXCR, giving one entry per CDR3 protein. This sample yields about 1.8 million distinct CDR3 sequences, of which around half are seen a single time; roughly 2.1% belongs to the top ten. What was sequenced was blood. All receptors derive from a middle-aged woman in good health.

The chain carries TRBV29-1 and TRBJ1-2; TRBD1 matches 7 bases. Germline CDR1 is SQVTM and CDR2 is ANQGSEA. J lost 3 bases, V lost 7 bases, and 8 bases had no gene match. The CDR3 has 13 residues. Here the CDR3 reads CSGSGGVDYGYTF. The CDR3 bases are TGCAGCGGATCAGGGGGAGTCGACTATGGCTACACCTTC.

Here the CDR3 DNA reads TGTGCCAGCAGCTCGAGGACAGGGGGAAGGGAGACCCAGTACTTC. It yields the protein CASSSRTGGRETQYF. The chain combines TRBV7-2 with TRBJ2-5, with 10 bases aligning to TRBD1. V was clipped by 4 bases and J by 5 bases; unmatched bases: 7. This CDR3 comprises 15 residues. The germline CDR1 and CDR2 sequences are SGHTA and FQGNSA. The variable domain in full, with the rest retrieved from reference TRBV7-2 and TRBJ2-5, is GAGVSQSPSNKVTEKGKDVELRCDPISGHTALYWYRQSLGQGLEFLIYFQGNSAPDKSGLPSDRFSAERTGGSVSTLTIQRTQQEDSAVYLCASSSRTGGRETQYFGPGTRLLVL.

This clonotype was seen a handful of times. This chain uses TRBV5-1 with TRBJ2-1; 8 positions agree with TRBD1. The germline gives CDR1 SGHRS, CDR2 YFSETQ. V was clipped by 0 bases and J by 3 bases; unmatched bases: 5. The CDR3 is 16 residues long. CDR3 in amino acids: CASSLAGQGLYNEQFF. CDR3 coding DNA: TGCGCCAGCAGCTTGGCCGGACAGGGCCTCTACAATGAGCAGTTCTTC.

The chain has TRBV5-1 and TRBJ1-6, with a weak D call TRBD1 (5 bases). V dropped 4 bases and J dropped 10 bases, with 15 bases sitting between them. Germline V CDR1 and CDR2: SGHRS, YFSETQ. The CDR3 is 14 amino acids. CDR3 sequence (DNA): TGCGCCAGCAGCCCCGGGGAGAGGGACTCACCCCTCCACTTT. It specifies CASSPGERDSPLHF.

Comment on this clonotype: Germline is not matched at one junction end, which may reflect a read error. The genes are TRBV20-1 and TRBJ1-2, with TRBD1 as a possible D gene (6 bases). This CDR3 is built from 16 residues. The germline V gene encodes CDR1 DFQATT and CDR2 SNEGSKA (reference sequence). The CDR3 loop reads CSARGQEGGRDYGYTF. For the CDR3, the DNA is TGTAGTGCTAGAGGGCAGGAGGGGGGTAGGGACTATGGCTACACCTTC.

The J gene is TRBJ2-3, the V gene TRBV7-2; D may be TRBD2 (5 bases). The CDR3 length is 14 residues. Trimming cost V 5 bases and J 10 bases, with 19 bases left between them. Germline CDR1 SGHTA, CDR2 FQGNSA. Here the CDR3 DNA reads TGTGCCAGCAGCCCGGGCATATCTGCCGGGGCGCAGTATTTT. Amino acid sequence: CASSPGISAGAQYF.

This clonotype was detected many times. The chain has TRBV7-2 and TRBJ1-6; D is uncertain. From germline, CDR1 is SGHTA and CDR2 FQGNSA. The length of the CDR3 is 13 residues. V was shortened by 5 bases and J by 9 bases, with 11 bases between the two germline ends. The CDR3 DNA reads as TGTGCCAGCAGCGCAAAAAGATCTTCACCCCTCCACTTT. Protein sequence: CASSAKRSSPLHF.

There are a few counts of this clonotype. The gene calls are TRBV6-2 or TRBV6-3 and TRBJ2-7, with 7 bases identical to TRBD2. There are 15 residues in the CDR3. V shed 4 bases and J 0 bases; nucleotides not matched to a gene: 6. From germline, CDR1 is MNHEY and CDR2 SVGEGT. In nucleotides, the CDR3 is TGTGCCAGCAGTTCCCCTGGACTAGTCTCCTACGAGCAGTACTTC. Translation: CASSSPGLVSYEQYF.

J is TRBJ2-5 and V is TRBV7-3; 8 bases align to TRBD2. This CDR3 region has 14 residues. V gave up 9 bases and J gave up 2 bases; unmatched junction bases: 8. CDR1 is SGHTA, CDR2 FQGTGA, per germline. The CDR3 DNA reads as TGTGCCAGTCGGGGTAGCGGGGATCAAGAGACCCAGTACTTC. Its translation: CASRGSGDQETQYF.

A remark on this clonotype: Mismatch with germline at one junction end may stem from a read error. J is TRBJ1-2 and V is TRBV6-1; 7 bases line up with TRBD1. The CDR3 has 14 amino acids. Germline V gene data show CDR1 as MNHNS and CDR2 as SASEGT. This CDR3 reads CASREGTDFYGYTF. CDR3 coding DNA: TGTGCCAGCAGAGAAGGGACAGACTTTTATGGCTACACCTTC.

A few counts support this clonotype. The rearrangement uses TRBV20-1 and TRBJ1-2, with D unclear. V gave up 2 bases and J gave up 0 bases, with 10 bases separating them. This CDR3 is built from 14 residues. Per germline, CDR1 DFQATT and CDR2 SNEGSKA (reference sequence). The CDR3 is CSARIRTTNYGYTF. The CDR3 bases are TGCAGTGCTAGAATCAGGACCACTAACTATGGCTACACCTTC.

A few counts support this clonotype. The V call is TRBV29-1, the J call TRBJ1-2; D may be TRBD1 (5 bases). Trimming took 6 bases from V and 5 from J, leaving 16 bases between them. There are 13 residues in the CDR3. The V gene's germline CDR1 is SQVTM and CDR2 ANQGSEA. This chain's CDR3 is CSVGPGSKYGYTF. The CDR3 DNA is TGCAGCGTCGGGCCAGGGAGCAAGTATGGCTACACCTTC.

This clonotype turned up a few times. The chain combines TRBV29-1 with TRBJ2-7, with a possible D match to TRBD1 (5 bases). Germline-derived CDR1 and CDR2 are SQVTM and ANQGSEA. The V end was cut by 4 bases, the J end by 3 bases, with 10 bases between. The CDR3 contains 12 residues. CDR3 amino acids: CSVGGDSYEQYF. The DNA of the CDR3 is TGCAGCGTTGGAGGAGACAGCTACGAGCAGTACTTC.

This clonotype was counted a few times. The gene calls are TRBV6-1 and TRBJ2-5; unclear D gene. The V end was cut by 3 bases, the J end by 0 bases, with 5 bases between. The CDR3 is 13 amino acids. Germline CDR1 and CDR2: MNHNS and SASEGT. The CDR3 sequence is CASSDEYQETQYF. The CDR3 nucleotides are TGTGCCAGCAGTGATGAGTACCAAGAGACCCAGTACTTC.

This clonotype was counted between two and nine times. The chain links TRBV7-2 to TRBJ1-2; a possible D gene is TRBD1 (6 bases). The length of the CDR3 is 15 residues. Trimming stripped 3 bases from V and 6 bases from J, with 17 bases between. CDR1 SGHTA and CDR2 FQGNSA come from the germline V gene. CDR3 protein: CASSFRGGLSHGYTF. CDR3 DNA: TGTGCCAGCAGCTTTAGAGGGGGACTTTCGCATGGCTACACCTTC.

This clonotype showed up many times. This chain links TRBV4-1 with TRBJ2-7; no clear D gene. Trimming stripped 2 bases from V and 5 bases from J, with 10 bases between. The germline V gene encodes CDR1 MGHRA and CDR2 YSYEKL. The CDR3 contains 13 residues. The CDR3 nucleotides are TGCGCCAGCAGCCAACAAGTCCGGGACGAGCAGTACTTC. Its protein product is CASSQQVRDEQYF.

The chain links TRBV5-4 to TRBJ2-3; 7 nucleotides align to TRBD1. CDR3 size: 15 residues. Per germline, CDR1 SGHNT and CDR2 YYREEE (reference sequence). The trim removed 5 bases at V and 4 bases at J, leaving 10 bases unmatched. CDR3 nucleotide sequence: TGTGCCAGCAGAGCCCCCGGGACAGCATCAGATACGCAGTATTTT. It is translated as CASRAPGTASDTQYF.

The genes are TRBV2 and TRBJ2-1; no clear D. The V and J ends lost 3 bases and 4 bases respectively, with 7 bases between them. There are 13 residues in the CDR3. Germline CDR1 is SNHLY and CDR2 is FYNNEI. The CDR3 DNA sequence: TGTGCCAGCAGTGAGTACCCTTACAATGAGCAGTTCTTC. Translation: CASSEYPYNEQFF.

The genes are TRBV7-6 and TRBJ2-5; a possible D gene is TRBD2 (7 bases). Per the germline V gene, CDR1 is SGHVS and CDR2 is FNYEAQ. V was trimmed by 1 base and J by 11 bases, leaving 17 bases between them. The CDR3 consists of 14 residues. The CDR3 coding sequence is TGTGCCAGCAGCTTAGTACAGGGAGGGTGGGAGCAGTACTTC. This codes for CASSLVQGGWEQYF.

V usage is TRBV29-1 and J usage is TRBJ1-1; D not certain. The CDR3 sequence is 14 residues long. The germline V and J ends were trimmed by 1 base and 1 base, with 10 bases remaining between them. The germline gives CDR1 SQVTM, CDR2 ANQGSEA. CDR3 in DNA: TGCAGCGTTGAAGTCCCCGGGAAGAACACTGAAGCTTTCTTT. Amino acids: CSVEVPGKNTEAFF.

This clonotype was seen only a few times. This chain links TRBV7-6 with TRBJ2-7; 11 nucleotides match TRBD2. The V gene's germline CDR1 is SGHVS and CDR2 FNYEAQ. The CDR3 is made up of 18 amino acids. V was clipped by 5 bases and J by 0 bases; unmatched bases: 12. As DNA, the CDR3 is TGTGCCAGCAGCCCATTTACTAGCGGGGGACCCAGCTCCTACGAGCAGTACTTC. Protein product: CASSPFTSGGPSSYEQYF.

This clonotype was found once. The genes are TRBV12-3 or TRBV12-4 and TRBJ2-7; TRBD1 or TRBD2 may be the D gene (5 bases each). The CDR3 runs 13 residues. V lost 8 bases to trimming and J lost 7 bases, with 18 bases between them. The DNA of the CDR3 is TGTGCCAGCGCTAGGGACGGTAACAATGAGCAGTACTTC. Translating gives CASARDGNNEQYF.

Regarding this clonotype: Because the CDR3's place on the DNA is in doubt, the DNA is left out and the CDR3 is given as listed by TCRdb. This chain connects TRBV27 to TRBJ1-2. CDR1 and CDR2 (germline): MNHEY, SMNVEV (reference sequence). The length of the CDR3 is 14 amino acids, counting both ends. This CDR3 is CASSSSGIDYGYTF.

This chain links TRBV6-4 with TRBJ2-2; D is uncertain. Trimming removed 3 bases from V and 1 base from J, with 6 bases in between. The CDR3 spans 14 residues. Germline V gene data show CDR1 as MRHNA and CDR2 as SNTAGT. CDR3 region: CASSEPGNTGELFF. The CDR3 nucleotides are TGTGCCAGCAGTGAGCCAGGGAACACCGGGGAGCTGTTTTTT.

V gene TRBV14 combines with J gene TRBJ2-5, with D possibly matching TRBD2 (5 bases). The CDR3 extends over 13 amino acids. Germline CDR1 SGHDN, CDR2 FVKESK. Trimming removed 2 bases from V and 5 bases from J, with 9 bases in between. The CDR3: CASSQWPGETQYF. The CDR3 DNA follows: TGTGCCAGCAGCCAATGGCCGGGGGAGACCCAGTACTTC.

The rearrangement links TRBV20-1 to TRBJ1-6, with D perhaps TRBD1 (5 bases). The CDR3 has 13 amino acids. Germline V gene data show CDR1 as DFQATT and CDR2 as SNEGSKA (reference sequence). Trimming pared 4 bases from V and 7 bases from J, leaving 11 bases between. The CDR3 DNA follows: TGCAGTGCTATTGTCGGGGGGAATTCACCCCTCCACTTT. Translating it yields CSAIVGGNSPLHF.